This TCR beta chain was documented in a study of neurological immune-mediated disorders. Overall study results and limits: Across subjects, expanded clones had no CDR3 amino acid sequences in common, pointing to private repertoires in all groups.

It was by 5'RACE with 10-nucleotide random UMIs that the cDNA was made. Using its own MiXCR run on the 5' RACE reads, TCRdb lists one record per CDR3 protein. The sample records about 76,000 distinct CDR3 sequences, roughly 15% being singletons. With regard to this clonotype: Its antigen is as yet unknown. Relative to the germline gene, one junction end is altered; a read error may explain this.

CDR1 and CDR2 from the germline V gene are MDHEN and SYDVKM. The CDR3 has 15 residues. The unsorted libraries were produced from 2 million PBMCs held at -80 C. The sequence was collected from a woman in her thirties or forties in good health. The rearrangement links TRBV28 to TRBJ1-4; D may be TRBD1 (5 bases). Sequencing input: PBMCs. The CDR3 region is CASRLSAGTDEKLIF. The CDR3 DNA reads TGTGCCAGCAGGTTAAGCGCGGGGACGGATGAAAAACTGATTTTT.